This entry describes one T cell receptor (beta chain). The CDR3 spans 15 residues. V gave up 0 bases and J gave up 2 bases, with 12 bases separating them. Germline V gene lookup returns CDR1 SGDLS and CDR2 YYNGEE. The sample originates from a study of technical replicates of blood from a handful of donors. The assay was immunoSEQ multiplex PCR, and TCRdb's table has in-frame clones only and misses some. This sample yields over 90,000 clones, of which roughly 96% are seen a single time; about 0.39% belongs to the top ten. The specimen was T cells isolated from PBMCs. This sequence was found in a human donor in good health. The genes are TRBV9 and TRBJ2-7, with D possibly matching TRBD1 (6 bases). Written as DNA, the CDR3 is TGTGCCAGCAGCGTAGATTCGGGACATCCCTACGAGCAGTACTTC. Translating gives CASSVDSGHPYEQYF.